This T cell receptor beta chain was obtained from a study of CD8 T cells in Susac syndrome. Germline CDR1 is SQVTM and CDR2 is ANQGSEA. With 3 bases removed from V and 0 bases from J, the gap between germline ends came to 8 bases. The CDR3 runs to 14 residues. Random hexamers were used to reverse transcribe an amount of roughly 0.45 to 1 ug RNA. TCR beta CDR3 was amplified by immunoSEQ covering 54 Vbeta and 13 Jbeta. MiXCR was run by TCRdb on the immunoSEQ multiplex PCR reads, yielding one entry per CDR3 protein. The data contain about 210,000 distinct CDR3 sequences, approximately 95% of them singletons. Relapsing-remitting disease, either stable or active, was present in the treatment-naive patients who were the multiple sclerosis controls.

The material sequenced was CD4+ T cells from PBMCs. The chain combines TRBV29-1 with TRBJ2-2; D is unclear. The sequence was collected from a human donor with multiple sclerosis. Here the CDR3 reads CSVERIPNTGELFF. The CDR3 DNA sequence: TGCAGCGTTGAGCGGATACCGAACACCGGGGAGCTGTTTTTT.